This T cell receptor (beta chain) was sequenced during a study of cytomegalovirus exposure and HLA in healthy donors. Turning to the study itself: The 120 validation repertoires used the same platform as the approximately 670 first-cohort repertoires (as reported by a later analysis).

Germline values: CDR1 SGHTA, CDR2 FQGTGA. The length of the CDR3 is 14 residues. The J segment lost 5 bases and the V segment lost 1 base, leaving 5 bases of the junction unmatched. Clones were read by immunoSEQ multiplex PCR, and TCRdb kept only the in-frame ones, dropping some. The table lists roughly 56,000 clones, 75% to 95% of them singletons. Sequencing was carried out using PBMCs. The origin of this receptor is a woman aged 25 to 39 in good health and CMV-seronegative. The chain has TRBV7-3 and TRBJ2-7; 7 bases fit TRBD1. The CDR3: CASSLRGGYNEQYF. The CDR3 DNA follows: TGTGCCAGCAGCTTAAGAGGGGGCTACAACGAGCAGTACTTC.